The entry that follows covers one T cell receptor (beta chain) sequence. This clonotype was counted only a few times. Its antigen remains unidentified. It has no much larger one-base neighbor in the sample; base qualities were not kept. The sample originates from a study of identical twins (TCRdb year 2016). Regarding the study in general: The study deep-sequenced TCR alpha and beta repertoires from monozygotic twins, unrelated adults of various ages and cord blood to test whether fetal clonotypes persist. Replicate twin experiments were performed at different times using different library preparation protocols to rule out contamination. Broader findings and caveats from the paper: Zero-insertion analyses could be partly confounded by invariant T cells such as MAIT and iNKT, though diverse VJ usage argued against such confounding for most clonotypes. Because the same donors could not be followed over many years, the conclusions relied on cross-sectional statistical analysis. Fewer insertions were carried by abundant cord blood beta clonotypes; a weaker similar trend was observed in young adult naive repertoires, while no such trend was observed in memory repertoires. Compared with coincidental sharing between unrelated individuals, an excess of low generation-probability sequences was observed among out-of-frame TCR alpha sequences shared between twins. Excess twin sharing in beta out-of-frame sequences was weaker because fewer shared sequences lowered the signal-to-noise ratio. In monozygotic twins, out-of-frame TCR alpha sharing was systematically underestimated by recombination models, although the models agreed with sharing between unrelated individuals.

The cysteine opens and the phenylalanine closes a CDR3 of 19 amino acids. The kept DNA is CDR3 alone, 57 bases in frame from the first base. The library relied on 5' RACE. Sequenced using an Illumina HiSeq 2000. Template switching introduced a universal primer binding site; the final cDNA contained a unique molecular identifier, enabling accurate counting of TCR cDNA molecules. First-strand cDNA for TCR alpha and beta chains was synthesized from specific primers in the conserved constant-segment region. To control for contamination, every cDNA library was double barcoded, receiving both a SMART-Mk sample barcode and Illumina barcodes. Two successive PCR steps introduced TruSeq adapter sequences along with Illumina sample barcodes. Sequencing of the TCR alpha and beta cDNA libraries was done on the Illumina HiSeq platform using custom primers. The original methods were these. Raw reads were processed with MiGEC to extract unique molecular identifiers, and MiXCR was used to determine CDR3 positions. For each individual, recombination models were inferred using an EM algorithm with the repgenHMM and IGoR tools. The analysis of shared clonotypes was done with the tcR package in R, with sharing normalized by the product of cloneset sizes. To study raw recombination free of thymic and clonal selection effects, out-of-frame nonproductive sequences were analyzed. The public reads were reanalyzed by TCRdb: fastp trimming at Q25, MiXCR alignment, in-frame beta chains only. CDR3 protein sequences are deduplicated, and each keeps its most common genes and DNA. V and J calls and clone size were set by TCRdb, not the authors. The sample table shows around 480,000 distinct CDR3 sequences, and roughly an eighth are seen once. The ten biggest clones cover approximately 0.98% of the sample.

Every donor was a healthy Caucasian. Three pairs of female monozygotic twins, all aged roughly 18 to 30 years, made up the twin cohort. CD4+ and CD8+ T cell populations were isolated with positive isolation kits from Invitrogen. This same sample was also part of a study on yellow fever vaccine responses in identical twins. The second investigation adds: The authors reported that the T cell response to vaccination in identical twins appeared partly convergent and partly personalized. In the study, vaccine-responding T cell clones were precisely tracked in identical twins.

The clonotype comes from a woman under 30 in good health. This chain is built from TRBV12-1 and TRBJ2-2; the table's D gene call, TRBD2, was not cross checked with the DNA. TRBV12-1 is termed a pseudogene. Sequences were obtained from CD4+ T cells sorted from blood. The CDR3 reads as follows: CASGGTSGTKPANTGELFF. The sequenced DNA: TGTGCCAGCGGAGGGACTAGCGGGACCAAACCGGCGAACACCGGGGAGCTGTTTTTT.